This T cell receptor beta chain comes out of a study of cytomegalovirus exposure and HLA in healthy donors. Study results and caveats: Most subjects had HLA-A and HLA-B alleles reportedly predicted accurately by TCR beta sequences.

The CDR3 spans 15 residues. Germline trimming cut 1 base from V and 6 bases from J; bases unmatched to any gene: 5. In germline, CDR1 is KGHSH, CDR2 LQKENI. Only one count was recorded for this clone. The antigen is undetermined. The PCR made use of 60 Vbeta and 13 Jbeta primers. Produced via immunoSEQ multiplex PCR; TCRdb's table is partial and in-frame only. The table includes approximately 160,000 clones, 70% to 90% detected once. Sequencing was performed on PBMCs. This clonotype was sampled from a girl aged 5-17 years in good health and CMV-seropositive. This chain connects TRBV18 to TRBJ2-3, with 9 bases aligning to TRBD2. The CDR3 nucleotides read TGTGCCAGCTCACCACGGCTAGCGGGGTTGGATACGCAGTATTTT. This codes for CASSPRLAGLDTQYF.